These 27 T cell receptor beta chains share one sample of origin, sequenced in a study of early T cells in non-severe SARS-CoV-2 infection. TCRdb reprocessed the 5' RACE reads via MiXCR and lists one record per CDR3 protein. The sample holds around 60,000 distinct CDR3 sequences, over 10% seen once. The sample comprised whole blood. The receptors originated from an adult who was a healthcare worker with PCR-confirmed SARS-CoV-2 infection or an uninfected control (not recorded which).

This clonotype was recorded at least ten times. The chain links TRBV7-7 to TRBJ2-5; D not certain. The V gene lost 7 bases and the J gene lost 4 bases, with 16 bases spanning the gap. The CDR3 covers 14 residues. Germline V gene lookup returns CDR1 SSHAT and CDR2 FNYEAQ (reference sequence). CDR3 DNA sequence: TGTGCCAGCACCCCGAGACATCTTGGAGAGACCCAGTACTTC. Translation gives CASTPRHLGETQYF.

This clonotype showed up many times. The genes are TRBV7-2 and TRBJ2-5, with D perhaps TRBD2 (6 bases). The CDR3 contains 16 residues. The V gene lost 3 bases and the J gene lost 10 bases, with 24 bases spanning the gap. Germline CDR1 reads SGHTA; CDR2 reads FQGNSA. The CDR3 nucleotides read TGTGCCAGCAGCTTCCGCGGGACCTCGATAAGGCGTGGCCAGTACTTC. Its translation: CASSFRGTSIRRGQYF.

This clonotype was recorded at least ten times. The chain combines TRBV10-3 with TRBJ2-7, with 8 bases fitting TRBD2. The V and J ends lost 3 bases and 7 bases, in that order; junction bases with no gene match: 8. This CDR3 comprises 14 residues. Looked up from germline, CDR1 is ENHRY and CDR2 is SYGVKD. The CDR3: CAISDRAGGAEQYF. CDR3 coding DNA: TGTGCCATCAGTGACCGGGCGGGGGGAGCGGAGCAGTACTTC.

The chain is built from TRBV18 and TRBJ1-1; D ambiguous. CDR3 length equals 12 residues. The V end lost 6 bases, the J end lost 6 bases, and 11 bases lay between the germline ends. Germline loops: CDR1 KGHSH, CDR2 LQKENI. As DNA, the CDR3 is TGTGCCAGCTCCCCTTATGGCTCTGAAGCTTTCTTT. Translation: CASSPYGSEAFF. Based on the CDR3 plus reference TRBV18 and TRBJ1-1, the full variable domain is NAGVMQNPRHLVRRRGQEARLRCSPMKGHSHVYWYRQLPEEGLKFMVYLQKENIIDESGMPKERFSAEFPKEGPSILRIQQVVRGDSAAYFCASSPYGSEAFFGQGTRLTVV.

The V call is TRBV20-1, the J call TRBJ2-2, with 8 positions matching TRBD2. J was trimmed by 4 bases and V by 3 bases; bases with no gene match: 4. Germline CDR1 is DFQATT and CDR2 is SNEGSKA (reference sequence). This CDR3 spans 14 amino acids. CDR3 DNA: TGCAGTGCTAGCGGGGGGGCGCGCACCGGGGAGCTGTTTTTT. It codes for CSASGGARTGELFF.

This clonotype has only a few counts. This chain connects TRBV9 to TRBJ1-3; the D gene is possibly TRBD1 (5 bases). The CDR3 is 15 amino acids. Trimming cost V 4 bases and J 0 bases, with 11 bases left between them. CDR1 is SGDLS and CDR2 is YYNGEE in the germline V gene. The CDR3 DNA follows: TGTGCCAGCAGCCCGACAGTCCACTCTGGAAACACCATATATTTT. Amino acid sequence: CASSPTVHSGNTIYF.

The gene calls are TRBV6-5 and TRBJ2-6; tentatively, D is TRBD1 (6 bases). V lost 2 bases, J lost 3 bases, and 14 bases lay in between. CDR1 and CDR2 from the germline V gene are MNHEY and SVGAGI. This CDR3 region has 17 residues. The CDR3 DNA sequence: TGTGCCAGCAGTTACCGTACAGGGAAGAATGGGGCCAACGTCCTGACTTTC. It codes for CASSYRTGKNGANVLTF.

In its sample, this clonotype is medium-sized. The V call is TRBV12-3 or TRBV12-4, the J call TRBJ2-7; a possible D gene is TRBD1 (6 bases). V was pared by 6 bases and J by 6 bases, with 15 bases between. The CDR3 has 13 residues. CDR3: CASSPGDTLEQYF. The CDR3 coding sequence is TGTGCCAGCAGCCCCGGGGACACCCTCGAGCAGTACTTC.

The V gene is TRBV3-1, the J gene TRBJ2-7; 10 nucleotides match TRBD1. From germline, CDR1 is LGHDT and CDR2 YNNKEL (reference sequence). The V gene end was trimmed by 5 bases and the J gene end by 5 bases; junction bases not matched to a gene: 21. The CDR3 runs 19 residues. Written as DNA, the CDR3 is TGTGCCAGCAGCTTAGAGGGTGGGTACCCGGGGACAGGGGCGAACGAGCAGTACTTC. This codes for CASSLEGGYPGTGANEQYF.

In its sample, this clonotype ranks as medium-sized (0.01 to 0.1%). The V call is TRBV4-1, the J call TRBJ1-1, with D possibly matching TRBD1 (5 bases). The length of the CDR3 is 14 residues. V was pared by 4 bases and J by 1 base, with 10 bases between. Germline V gene sequence: CDR1 MGHRA, CDR2 YSYEKL. CDR3 DNA sequence: TGCGCCAGCAGCCCATTTGGACAGAACACTGAAGCTTTCTTT. Amino acid sequence: CASSPFGQNTEAFF.

Many counts were recorded for this clonotype. This chain uses TRBV5-6 with TRBJ2-7; D remains unclear. The CDR3 totals 12 residues. Trimming took off 1 base at V and 6 bases at J, with 8 bases between the two ends. CDR1 is SGHDT, CDR2 YYEEEE, per germline. CDR3: CASSLRGAEQYF. The CDR3 DNA reads as TGTGCCAGCAGCTTGAGAGGCGCCGAGCAGTACTTC.

This clonotype occurred many times. The chain recombines TRBV29-1 with TRBJ1-2, with D perhaps TRBD1 (5 bases). The V and J ends lost 7 bases and 0 bases respectively, with 6 bases between them. There are 11 residues in the CDR3. Germline V gene sequence: CDR1 SQVTM, CDR2 ANQGSEA. The CDR3 coding sequence is TGCAGCGGGACATCTAACTATGGCTACACCTTC. As protein: CSGTSNYGYTF.

The chain uses TRBV6-6 and TRBJ2-7; 10 bases match TRBD2. This CDR3 is 12 amino acids long. Germline trimming cut 4 bases from V and 11 bases from J; bases unmatched to any gene: 5. CDR1 MNHNY and CDR2 SVGAGI come from the germline V gene (reference sequence). For the CDR3, the DNA is TGTGCCAGCAGTTCCACCGGGACTAGCGAGTACTTC. This codes for CASSSTGTSEYF.

This clonotype was counted at least ten times. V and J are TRBV27 and TRBJ1-1; D might be TRBD1 (5 bases). CDR3 length equals 15 residues. Germline loops: CDR1 MNHEY, CDR2 SMNVEV (reference sequence). The V gene lost 1 base and the J gene lost 1 base, with 10 bases spanning the gap. The CDR3 here is CASSLLFDRNTEAFF. The CDR3 bases are TGTGCCAGCAGTTTATTGTTCGACAGGAACACTGAAGCTTTCTTT.

This clonotype was detected many times. This chain links TRBV29-1 with TRBJ2-7; no definite D call. The CDR3 extends over 11 amino acids. CDR1 is SQVTM and CDR2 is ANQGSEA in the germline V gene. V lost 2 bases, J lost 7 bases, and 9 bases lay in between. The DNA of the CDR3 is TGCAGCGTTGAACCACGAGGAGAGCAGTACTTC. This sequence encodes CSVEPRGEQYF.

The CDR3 nucleotides read TGCAGGCCCGAAGGGACCTATGGCTACACCTTC. It specifies CRPEGTYGYTF. This chain connects TRBV20-1 to TRBJ1-2, with D tentatively TRBD1 (5 bases). From germline, CDR1 is DFQATT and CDR2 SNEGSKA (reference sequence). The CDR3 sequence is 11 residues long.

This clonotype was picked up many times. This chain connects TRBV27 to TRBJ2-6, with D tentatively TRBD1 (5 bases). V was clipped by 3 bases and J by 0 bases, with 24 bases between them. This CDR3 comprises 21 residues. Germline loops: CDR1 MNHEY, CDR2 SMNVEV (reference sequence). Here the CDR3 reads CASSFLSLAARADSGANVLTF. The CDR3 DNA follows: TGTGCCAGCAGTTTTTTGTCCCTGGCGGCCAGGGCTGACTCTGGGGCCAACGTCCTGACTTTC. Full variable domain (missing parts from reference TRBV27 and TRBJ2-6): EAQVTQNPRYLITVTGKKLTVTCSQNMNHEYMSWYRQDPGLGLRQIYYSMNVEVTDKGDVPEGYKVSRKEKRNFPLILESPSPNQTSLYFCASSFLSLAARADSGANVLTFGAGSRLTVL.

This chain joins TRBV11-2 and TRBJ2-1; D could derive from TRBD1 or TRBD2 (5 bases each). From germline, CDR1 is SGHAT and CDR2 FQNNGV. V lost 1 base and J 0 bases, leaving 10 bases between the germline ends. This CDR3 region has 16 residues. CDR3 bases: TGTGCCAGCAGCTTAGGAGCAGGGAGCTCCTACAATGAGCAGTTCTTC. Residues: CASSLGAGSSYNEQFF.

The chain carries TRBV12-3 or TRBV12-4 and TRBJ2-7, with TRBD1 as a possible D gene (6 bases). V gave up 4 bases and J gave up 0 bases, with 13 bases separating them. The CDR3 runs 15 residues. The CDR3, as DNA: TGTGCCAGCAGTTCCTCCGGGACACCCTCCTACGAGCAGTACTTC. Translating gives CASSSSGTPSYEQYF.

The table lists this clonotype with a few counts. The V gene is TRBV11-2, the J gene TRBJ2-7, with D possibly TRBD1 on 6 matching bases. The CDR3 loop spans 14 amino acids. The ends were cut back, 3 bases at V and 4 bases at J, with 13 bases in the middle. CDR1 and CDR2 (germline): SGHAT, FQNNGV. DNA of the CDR3: TGTGCCAGCAGCTTCCGTCCAGGGGATTACGAGCAGTACTTC. It encodes CASSFRPGDYEQYF.

The rearrangement links TRBV10-3 to TRBJ2-5; D tentatively reads TRBD1 or TRBD2 (5 bases each). Germline V gene lookup returns CDR1 ENHRY and CDR2 SYGVKD. V was trimmed by 0 bases and J by 5 bases, leaving 10 bases between them. There are 14 residues in the CDR3. CDR3 in DNA: TGTGCCATCAGTGAGTCAGAGGGGTACGAGACCCAGTACTTC. Translated: CAISESEGYETQYF.

This rearrangement joins TRBV6-2 or TRBV6-3 to TRBJ1-1; D possibly corresponds to TRBD1 (5 bases). The CDR3 totals 14 residues. The V gene lost 6 bases and the J gene lost 1 base, with 12 bases spanning the gap. CDR1 is MNHEY and CDR2 is SVGEGT in the germline V gene. CDR3 amino acids: CASSLRTGNTEAFF. The CDR3 coding sequence is TGTGCCAGCAGCCTTAGAACAGGGAACACTGAAGCTTTCTTT.

The V gene is TRBV30, the J gene TRBJ1-6; no firm D call. The CDR3 totals 17 residues. Looked up from germline, CDR1 is GTSNPN and CDR2 is SVGIG (reference sequence). The V and J ends lost 3 bases and 0 bases respectively, with 15 bases between them. The CDR3 DNA sequence: TGTGCCTGGAGGGGGAATGTTGGAAGCTCCTATAATTCACCCCTCCACTTT. This encodes CAWRGNVGSSYNSPLHF.

This clonotype was found a few times. This chain uses TRBV6-2 or TRBV6-3 with TRBJ2-1; the D is unclear. The V end was cut by 2 bases, the J end by 0 bases, with 14 bases between. Per germline, CDR1 MNHEY and CDR2 SVGEGT. The CDR3 is 17 amino acids. The CDR3 nucleotides are TGTGCCAGCAGTTACCGGGTGGGATCGAGCTCCTACAATGAGCAGTTCTTC. Translation gives CASSYRVGSSSYNEQFF.

This clonotype was seen at least ten times. This chain joins TRBV5-1 and TRBJ2-1; D is unresolved. With 1 base removed from V and 8 bases from J, the gap between germline ends came to 7 bases. The CDR3 contains 12 residues. CDR1 is SGHRS and CDR2 is YFSETQ in the germline V gene. DNA for the CDR3: TGCGCCAGCAGCTTGAAGGGATATGAGCAGTTCTTC. Its protein product is CASSLKGYEQFF.

There are a few counts of this clonotype. The CDR3, as DNA: TGTGCCAGCAGTGCTCAGGGAAGCTCTGGGGCCAACGTCCTGACTTTC. Translating gives CASSAQGSSGANVLTF. The chain links TRBV2 to TRBJ2-6; tentatively, D is TRBD1 (5 bases). In germline, CDR1 is SNHLY, CDR2 FYNNEI. CDR3 length: 16 amino acids. V was trimmed by 4 bases and J by 0 bases, leaving 10 bases between them.

In its sample, this clonotype was seen a few times. CDR3 amino acids: CASSESREQYF. DNA for the CDR3: TGCGCCAGCAGTGAGTCGCGGGAGCAGTACTTC. The chain has TRBV10-2 and TRBJ2-7; D remains unclear. The V and J ends lost 0 bases and 7 bases respectively, with 4 bases between them. The CDR3 sequence is 11 residues long. CDR1 and CDR2 from the germline V gene are WSHSY and SAAADI.